Below are 25 T cell receptor beta chains sequenced from a single sample in a study of T cell responses to AZD1222 COVID-19 vaccine. Profiled with immunoSEQ multiplex PCR; TCRdb holds only in-frame clones, not every one. The sample holds around 140,000 clones, 85% to 90% seen once. The starting material was peripheral blood, obtained on day 0 of AZD1222 vaccination. The source is an adult in good health.

This chain connects TRBV7-8 to TRBJ1-5, with TRBD1 matching over 7 bases. The CDR3 consists of 13 residues. Germline CDR1 SGHVS, CDR2 FQNEAQ. Losses at the gene ends were 4 bases for V and 6 bases for J; bases not matched to a gene: 3. The CDR3, as DNA: TGTGCCAGCAGCTCCGACAGGGTTCAGCCCCAGCATTTT. Translated: CASSSDRVQPQHF.

This chain connects TRBV9 to TRBJ1-3; possible D gene TRBD1, 5 bases. Germline V gene lookup returns CDR1 SGDLS and CDR2 YYNGEE. The CDR3 has 15 residues. The germline V and J ends were trimmed by 2 bases and 0 bases, with 9 bases remaining between them. The CDR3 region is CASSVGTDSGNTIYF. The CDR3 bases are TGTGCCAGCAGCGTCGGGACGGACTCTGGAAACACCATATATTTT.

V is TRBV5-1 and J is TRBJ1-5; D unresolved. From germline, CDR1 is SGHRS and CDR2 YFSETQ. V lost 3 bases, J lost 4 bases, and 11 bases lay in between. There are 14 residues in the CDR3. The CDR3 protein is CASSWAGENQPQHF. CDR3 DNA sequence: TGCGCCAGCAGCTGGGCAGGAGAAAATCAGCCCCAGCATTTT.

This sequence joins TRBV23-1 and TRBJ2-5, with a tentative D call TRBD2 (6 bases). TRBV23-1 is classed as an ORF, of uncertain function. The CDR3 runs 14 residues. Trimming shortened V by 0 bases and J by 4 bases, and 9 bases separated the two germline ends. The CDR3 nucleotides are TGCGCCAGCAGTCAATCGCGGGGCCCAGAGACCCAGTACTTC. Translated: CASSQSRGPETQYF.

The rearrangement links TRBV5-5 to TRBJ1-5, with D hard to call. V dropped 1 base and J dropped 3 bases, with 8 bases sitting between them. From germline, CDR1 is SGHKS and CDR2 YYEKEE (reference sequence). The CDR3 extends over 14 amino acids. CDR3 in DNA: TGTGCCAGCAGCTTGCAGCGGAACAATCAGCCCCAGCATTTT. As protein: CASSLQRNNQPQHF.

This rearrangement joins TRBV2 to TRBJ2-7; D may be TRBD2 (5 bases). The CDR3 extends over 14 amino acids. The germline V gene encodes CDR1 SNHLY and CDR2 FYNNEI. Trimming took off 5 bases at V and 4 bases at J, with 15 bases between the two ends. The CDR3 DNA follows: TGTGCCAGCAGTCCCCCGTCGGGGAGATACGAGCAGTACTTC. Its protein is CASSPPSGRYEQYF. Combining the CDR3 with reference TRBV2 and TRBJ2-7 gives the whole variable domain EPEVTQTPSHQVTQMGQEVILRCVPISNHLYFYWYRQILGQKVEFLVSFYNNEISEKSEIFDDQFSVERPDGSNFTLKIRSTKLEDSAMYFCASSPPSGRYEQYFGPGTRLTVT.

The chain combines TRBV3-1 (or the pseudogene TRBV3-2) with TRBJ1-2, with D uncertain. CDR3 size: 15 residues. Germline V gene data show CDR1 as LGHDT and CDR2 as YNNKEL (reference sequence). V was pared by 1 base and J by 6 bases, with 15 bases between. The CDR3 reads CASSQGAGIVHGYTF. CDR3 in DNA: TGTGCCAGCAGCCAAGGGGCGGGAATCGTACATGGCTACACCTTC.

This clone was seen a few times. The V call is TRBV7-9, the J call TRBJ1-5; D is unclear. Trimming cost V 4 bases and J 0 bases, with 1 base left between them. This CDR3 has 12 amino acids. Germline-derived CDR1 and CDR2 are SEHNR and FQNEAQ (reference sequence). The CDR3 DNA is TGTGCCAGCAGCTATAGCAATCAGCCCCAGCATTTT. Translated: CASSYSNQPQHF.

This sequence joins TRBV9 and TRBJ2-3, with a tentative D call TRBD2 (5 bases). CDR1 SGDLS and CDR2 YYNGEE come from the germline V gene. Trimming stripped 3 bases from V and 2 bases from J, with 10 bases between. This CDR3 is built from 14 residues. The chain's CDR3 is CASSGGISTDTQYF. The DNA for the CDR3 is TGTGCCAGCAGCGGAGGGATATCCACAGATACGCAGTATTTT.

This chain connects TRBV6-5 to TRBJ1-4; tentative D call: TRBD1 (5 bases). There are 13 residues in the CDR3. CDR1 MNHEY and CDR2 SVGAGI come from the germline V gene. The ends were cut back, 8 bases at V and 3 bases at J, with 10 bases in the middle. CDR3 loop: CASRDSSNEKLFF. The CDR3 bases are TGTGCCAGCCGCGACAGTTCTAATGAAAAACTGTTTTTT.

The chain has TRBV30 and TRBJ1-6; D call uncertain. CDR1 is GTSNPN and CDR2 is SVGIG in the germline V gene (reference sequence). The CDR3 is 11 amino acids. Trimming took off 5 bases at V and 6 bases at J, with 5 bases between the two ends. This CDR3 is CAWGANSPLHF. CDR3 DNA sequence: TGTGCCTGGGGAGCTAATTCACCCCTCCACTTT.

This clone was observed a few times. This chain links TRBV19 with TRBJ2-2, with D unclear. Germline V gives CDR1 LNHDA, CDR2 SQIVND (reference sequence). Trimming shortened V by 3 bases and J by 7 bases, and 18 bases separated the two germline ends. This CDR3 contains 16 residues. The CDR3 bases are TGTGCCAGTAGTATCTGGCCAGAAAGGATCGGCGGGGAGCTGTTTTTT. Its translation: CASSIWPERIGGELFF. Complete variable domain (other parts from reference TRBV19 and TRBJ2-2): DGGITQSPKYLFRKEGQNVTLSCEQNLNHDAMYWYRQDPGQGLRLIYYSQIVNDFQKGDIAEGYSVSREKKESFPLTVTSAQKNPTAFYLCASSIWPERIGGELFFGEGSRLTVL.

This clone has only a few counts. The chain recombines TRBV6-5 with TRBJ1-2, with a tentative D call TRBD1 (5 bases). The germline V and J ends were trimmed by 5 bases and 1 base, with 11 bases remaining between them. The germline V gene encodes CDR1 MNHEY and CDR2 SVGAGI. This CDR3 is 14 amino acids long. The CDR3 sequence is CASSRDYINYGYTF. In nucleotides, the CDR3 is TGTGCCAGCAGTCGGGACTATATTAACTATGGCTACACCTTC.

The rearrangement links TRBV30 to TRBJ1-1, with D maybe TRBD1 (6 bases). The germline V and J ends were trimmed by 2 bases and 4 bases, with 8 bases remaining between them. CDR1 and CDR2 from the germline V gene are GTSNPN and SVGIG (reference sequence). CDR3 length equals 12 residues. DNA of the CDR3: TGTGCCTGGAGTATACAGGGCACTGAAGCTTTCTTT. Translating gives CAWSIQGTEAFF.

The CDR3 DNA reads TGTGCCAGCAGCTTAGCGCTTTCCGGGGAGCGGGAGACCCAGTACTTC. Its translation is CASSLALSGERETQYF. This chain connects TRBV7-6 to TRBJ2-5; perhaps TRBD2 as D (5 bases). Germline values: CDR1 SGHVS, CDR2 FNYEAQ. V lost 0 bases to trimming and J lost 5 bases, with 16 bases between them. CDR3 length: 16 amino acids.

CDR3 protein: CASSVGEYNEQFF. CDR3 nucleotides: TGTGCCAGCAGTGTGGGAGAATACAATGAGCAGTTCTTC. The chain is built from TRBV6-4 and TRBJ2-1, with D possibly matching TRBD2 (5 bases). Trimming cost V 4 bases and J 4 bases, with 8 bases left between them. The germline CDR1 and CDR2 sequences are MRHNA and SNTAGT. The CDR3 is 13 amino acids.

This clone was seen just once. This chain connects TRBV9 to TRBJ2-5; tentatively, D is TRBD2 (6 bases). There are 13 residues in the CDR3. V shed 1 base and J shed 4 bases, with 8 bases lying between them. Germline V gives CDR1 SGDLS, CDR2 YYNGEE. CDR3 sequence reads: CASSVSGLETQYF. The CDR3 DNA is TGTGCCAGCAGCGTAAGCGGGCTAGAGACCCAGTACTTC.

V usage is TRBV19 and J usage is TRBJ2-7; 13 bases are a match to TRBD2. V shed 6 bases and J 3 bases; nucleotides not matched to a gene: 8. This CDR3 comprises 16 residues. CDR1 and CDR2 from the germline V gene are LNHDA and SQIVND (reference sequence). The CDR3 reads CASRPGTSGIYYEQYF. CDR3 in DNA: TGTGCCAGTAGGCCAGGGACTAGCGGGATTTACTACGAGCAGTACTTC.

This chain joins TRBV28 and TRBJ2-7; 8 bases are shared with TRBD1. The junction had 3 bases not matched to a gene; V was cut back by 2 bases and J by 3 bases. CDR3 length: 14 residues. Per the germline V gene, CDR1 is MDHEN and CDR2 is SYDVKM. DNA for the CDR3: TGTGCCAGCAGTTTACAGGGGGCGCGCTACGAGCAGTACTTC. Protein: CASSLQGARYEQYF.

The CDR3 DNA sequence: TGTGCCAGCAGTTCCAACGATGGGACAGGGAATGGCTACACCTTC. Its translation: CASSSNDGTGNGYTF. V gene TRBV28 combines with J gene TRBJ1-2; 9 bases are shared with TRBD1. The ends lost 4 bases at V and 6 bases at J; junction bases unmatched: 9. The CDR3 runs 15 residues. Per the germline V gene, CDR1 is MDHEN and CDR2 is SYDVKM.

The chain links TRBV29-1 to TRBJ2-2; D is unclear. Trimming took off 7 bases at V and 4 bases at J, with 10 bases between the two ends. The germline CDR1 and CDR2 sequences are SQVTM and ANQGSEA. The CDR3 extends over 12 amino acids. The CDR3 DNA reads as TGCAGCGCTCATACCGGCACCGGGGAGCTGTTTTTT. Translation: CSAHTGTGELFF.

This chain links TRBV19 with TRBJ2-2, with TRBD1 matching over 8 bases. This CDR3 contains 15 residues. V dropped 4 bases and J dropped 0; count of bases not matched to a gene: 1. Germline loops: CDR1 LNHDA, CDR2 SQIVND (reference sequence). The CDR3 loop is CASSTTGANTGELFF. DNA for the CDR3: TGTGCCAGTAGTACGACAGGGGCGAACACCGGGGAGCTGTTTTTT.

The chain uses TRBV7-2 and TRBJ1-3; D is perhaps TRBD1 (6 bases). The length of the CDR3 is 17 residues. V was pared by 5 bases and J by 0 bases, with 17 bases between. CDR1 SGHTA and CDR2 FQGNSA come from the germline V gene. The CDR3 sequence is CASSPEGGAYSGNTIYF. In DNA, the CDR3 is TGTGCCAGCAGCCCAGAGGGGGGCGCTTACTCTGGAAACACCATATATTTT.

This chain joins TRBV4-2 and TRBJ1-4; the D gene is possibly TRBD1 (5 bases). Germline V gene lookup returns CDR1 LGHNA and CDR2 YNFKEQ. This CDR3 has 13 residues. Trimming took off 3 bases at V and 5 bases at J, with 7 bases between the two ends. The CDR3 spells CASSQGQNEKLFF. As DNA, the CDR3 is TGTGCCAGCAGCCAGGGGCAAAATGAAAAACTGTTTTTT.

To note about this clone: A junction end diverges from the germline sequence, so it may reflect a read error. CDR3 loop: CASSQDLFGLRLHF. For the CDR3, the DNA is TGTGCCAGCAGCCAAGATCTGTTCGGACTGCGCTTACACTTC. The chain employs TRBV4-2 and TRBJ2-4; a weak D match, TRBD2 (5 bases). This CDR3 comprises 14 residues. Looked up from germline, CDR1 is LGHNA and CDR2 is YNFKEQ.